Listed below are T cell receptor beta chains from one sample, sequenced in a study of shared clonotypes between healthy human individuals. The data were produced by immunoSEQ multiplex PCR, yet TCRdb's version contains in-frame clones alone and is incomplete. The table shows about 2 million clones, with approximately 95% occurring only once. The sequenced sample consisted of naive CD8+ T cells sorted from blood. The receptors originated from a man aged 18 to 29 in good health. Both conserved end residues are part of each CDR3.

V gene: TRBV5-6
CDR3 protein: CASSHMSGQYF

V gene: TRBV5-1
CDR3 protein: CASSLYTQPQHF

V gene: TRBV27
CDR3 protein: CASTGLAGDEQFF

V gene: TRBV2
CDR3 protein: CASSDIGGEQYF

V gene: TRBV5-6
CDR3 protein: CASSSPYVGNTIYF

V gene: TRBV15
CDR3 protein: CAERPPGYPAGDNTGELFF

V gene: TRBV6-5
CDR3 protein: CASSWSGGASYEQYF

V gene: TRBV11-2
CDR3 protein: CASSSLGVGLQETQYF

V gene: TRBV27
CDR3 protein: CASSLGLAGVNEQFF

V gene: TRBV9
CDR3 protein: CASSVDPRENTEAFF

V gene: TRBV13
CDR3 protein: CASSLERPSPFF

V gene: TRBV19
CDR3 protein: CASSIDRTSGYPNEQFF

V gene: TRBV28
CDR3 protein: CASGFQGVLHTEAFF

V gene: TRBV27
CDR3 protein: CATGHQGDQPQHF

V gene: TRBV7-2
CDR3 protein: CASSLAGVGQGSYNSPLHF

V gene: TRBV7-9
CDR3 protein: CASSLGQAYEQFF

V gene: TRBV5-1
CDR3 protein: CASSLDQGTGNTIYF

V gene: TRBV4-3
CDR3 protein: CASSQDSGPRYEQYF

V gene: TRBV6-5
CDR3 protein: CASSWGYKGTGELFF

V gene: TRBV25-1
CDR3 protein: CASSRKPQHF

V gene: TRBV2
CDR3 protein: CASSERAGVIREQYF

V gene: TRBV6-1
CDR3 protein: CASSPYTGQLEAFF

V gene: TRBV7-6
CDR3 protein: CASSLSEGGAGNQPQHF

V gene: TRBV7-6
CDR3 protein: CASSRDREETQYF

V gene: TRBV7-9
CDR3 protein: CASSLGDYGYTF

V gene: TRBV7-9
CDR3 protein: CASSSGDIQETQYF

V gene: TRBV7-2
CDR3 protein: CASSYLVVSRGDQPQHF

V gene: TRBV19
CDR3 protein: CASSIGSALYGYTF

V gene: TRBV2
CDR3 protein: CASSDYKSAYEQYF

V gene: TRBV5-4
CDR3 protein: CASSYTGLAMGEQFF

V gene: TRBV28
CDR3 protein: CASTSPPSSGIEQFF

V gene: TRBV29-1
CDR3 protein: CSVDRVPVVGEQFF

V gene: TRBV5-4
CDR3 protein: CASSSWTVEQFF

V gene: TRBV7-8
CDR3 protein: CASSSTDSNQPQHF

V gene: TRBV29-1
CDR3 protein: CSVDSGDTEAFF

V gene: TRBV7-8
CDR3 protein: CASSFLPGGAYEQYF

V gene: TRBV4-1
CDR3 protein: CASSQTGQGFYEQYF

V gene: TRBV28
CDR3 protein: CASSPGNQETQYF

V gene: TRBV11-2
CDR3 protein: CASSLSPRGDSYGYTF

V gene: TRBV7-9
CDR3 protein: CASLGGGYEAFF

V gene: TRBV2
CDR3 protein: CASNPPTGLETQYF

V gene: TRBV2
CDR3 protein: CASSGWASLNEQFF

V gene: TRBV27
CDR3 protein: CASSFAGGPPGELFF

V gene: TRBV15
CDR3 protein: CATSRNWEGVYEQYF

V gene: TRBV13
CDR3 protein: CASSGLEDTLEQFF

V gene: TRBV9
CDR3 protein: CASSVNLRPQAGVADTQYF

V gene: TRBV6-4
CDR3 protein: CASSDSGEEETQYF

V gene: TRBV28
CDR3 protein: CASSFYQGATEAFF

V gene: TRBV5-1
CDR3 protein: CASSLAASGGYNEQFF

V gene: TRBV7-8
CDR3 protein: CASSLGLAGTYQETQYF